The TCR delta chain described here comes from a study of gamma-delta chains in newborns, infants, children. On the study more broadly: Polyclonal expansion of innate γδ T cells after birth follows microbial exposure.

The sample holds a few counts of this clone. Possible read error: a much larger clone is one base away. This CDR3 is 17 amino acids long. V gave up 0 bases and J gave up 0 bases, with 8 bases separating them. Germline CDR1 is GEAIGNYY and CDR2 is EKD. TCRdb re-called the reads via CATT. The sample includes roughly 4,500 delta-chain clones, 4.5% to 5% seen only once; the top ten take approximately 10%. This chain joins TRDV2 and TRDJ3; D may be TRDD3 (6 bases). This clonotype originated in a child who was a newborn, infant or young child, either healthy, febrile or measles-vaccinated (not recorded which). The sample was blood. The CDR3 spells CACDTAGDSWDTRQMFF. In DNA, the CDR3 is TGTGCCTGTGACACCGCTGGGGACTCCTGGGACACCCGACAGATGTTTTTC.